Following are 22 T cell receptor beta chains from one sample sequenced in a study of somatic mutations in cytotoxic T cells in rheumatoid arthritis. Sequencing used immunoSEQ multiplex PCR; TCRdb keeps in-frame clones, though not all of them. This table has 3,000 or so clones, roughly nine tenths appearing once. Sequenced input: CD8+ T cells sorted from blood. The receptors derive from a woman aged 55-70 years with rheumatoid arthritis.

This chain connects TRBV5-4 to TRBJ2-5; D unclear. The CDR3 has 14 residues. Germline V CDR1 and CDR2: SGHNT, YYREEE (reference sequence). Trimming pared 1 base from V and 4 bases from J, leaving 11 bases between. The CDR3 spells CASSLLPRLETQYF. In nucleotides, the CDR3 is TGTGCCAGCAGCTTGCTCCCGCGGCTAGAGACCCAGTACTTC. The full variable domain, rest sourced from reference TRBV5-4 and TRBJ2-5, is ETGVTQSPTHLIKTRGQQVTLRCSSQSGHNTVSWYQQALGQGPQFIFQYYREEENGRGNFPPRFSGLQFPNYSSELNVNALELDDSALYLCASSLLPRLETQYFGPGTRLLVL.

Comments on this clone: A far larger clone differs by one base, so this is likely a read error. The same CDR3 can be traced to other DNA sequences in this sample. The chain couples TRBV5-6 to TRBJ2-5; the match to TRBD2 covers 8 bases. Germline CDR1 SGHDT, CDR2 YYEEEE. CDR3 size: 15 residues. V trimming: 4 bases; J trimming: 2 bases; junction bases outside the gene matches: 7. The CDR3 spells CASSQTSGGQETQYF. The CDR3 bases are TGTGCCAGCAGCCAAACCAGCGGGGGTCAAGAGACCCAGTACTTC.

This chain joins TRBV25-1 and TRBJ1-2; D perhaps matches TRBD1 (6 bases). CDR3 length equals 14 residues. V lost 10 bases and J 5 bases, leaving 20 bases between the germline ends. From germline, CDR1 is MGHDK and CDR2 SYGVNS. CDR3 in DNA: TGTGCCACCCAGACAGGCGGTACCCTTTATGGCTACACCTTC. Translating it yields CATQTGGTLYGYTF.

In this sample, this clone turned up a few times. Here the CDR3 DNA reads TGTGCCAGCAGCCAAGACTTCGGGTACCCCTACGAGCAGTACTTC. This sequence encodes CASSQDFGYPYEQYF. V is TRBV14 and J is TRBJ2-7; no clear D gene. The ends were cut back, 0 bases at V and 2 bases at J, with 11 bases in the middle. The CDR3 is 15 amino acids. Germline V gene sequence: CDR1 SGHDN, CDR2 FVKESK. The full variable domain, completed using reference TRBV14 and TRBJ2-7, is EAGVTQFPSHSVIEKGQTVTLRCDPISGHDNLYWYRRVMGKEIKFLLHFVKESKQDESGMPNNRFLAERTGGTYSTLKVQPAELEDSGVYFCASSQDFGYPYEQYFGPGTRLTVT.

The rearrangement links TRBV9 to TRBJ2-3; 10 bases are a match to TRBD2. The CDR3 consists of 17 residues. Germline V gene data show CDR1 as SGDLS and CDR2 as YYNGEE. V trimming: 0 bases; J trimming: 5 bases; junction bases outside the gene matches: 9. This CDR3 reads CASSVDPTSGKRDTQYF. DNA of the CDR3: TGTGCCAGCAGCGTAGACCCCACTAGCGGGAAGAGAGATACGCAGTATTTT.

This clone has only one observation. The chain couples TRBV13 to TRBJ2-1, with TRBD2 identical over 10 bases. The V gene end was trimmed by 5 bases and the J gene end by 1 base; junction bases not matched to a gene: 2. Germline assignment: CDR1 PRHDT and CDR2 FYEKMQ (reference sequence). The CDR3 consists of 15 residues. The CDR3 DNA reads as TGTGCCAGCAGCCCACTAGCGGGGTCCTACAATGAGCAGTTCTTC. This encodes CASSPLAGSYNEQFF. The full variable domain, its missing parts supplied by reference TRBV13 and TRBJ2-1, is AAGVIQSPRHLIKEKRETATLKCYPIPRHDTVYWYQQGPGQDPQFLISFYEKMQSDKGSIPDRFSAQQFSDYHSELNMSSLELGDSALYFCASSPLAGSYNEQFFGPGTRLTVL.

The CDR3 nucleotides read TGTGCCAGCAGTGGGGGCTCTAGGGGAGGGAAGAATGGCTACACCTTC. This encodes CASSGGSRGGKNGYTF. The V gene is TRBV2, the J gene TRBJ1-2, with D possibly being TRBD1 (5 bases). The CDR3 loop spans 16 amino acids. From germline, CDR1 is SNHLY and CDR2 FYNNEI. The ends were cut back, 4 bases at V and 6 bases at J, with 21 bases in the middle. Based on the CDR3 plus reference TRBV2 and TRBJ1-2, the full variable domain is EPEVTQTPSHQVTQMGQEVILRCVPISNHLYFYWYRQILGQKVEFLVSFYNNEISEKSEIFDDQFSVERPDGSNFTLKIRSTKLEDSAMYFCASSGGSRGGKNGYTFGSGTRLTVV.

The chain has TRBV27 and TRBJ2-5, with 8 positions matching TRBD1. The J call may be in error: the DNA end matches TRBJ2-7 better. This CDR3 has 14 residues. CDR1 is MNHEY and CDR2 is SMNVEV in the germline V gene (reference sequence). The CDR3 loop reads CASSARDRWYEQYF. The CDR3 DNA reads as TGTGCCAGCAGTGCCCGGGACAGGTGGTACGAGCAGTACTTC.

Note on this clone: The germline gene is not matched at one end of the junction; a read error may be the cause. The V call is TRBV5-4, the J call TRBJ1-2, with a weak D call TRBD1 (5 bases). Germline CDR1 SGHNT, CDR2 YYREEE (reference sequence). This CDR3 has 13 amino acids. The CDR3 nucleotides are TGTGCCAGCAGCTTGTTGGTGGGGGAGGGCTACCCCTTC. As protein: CASSLLVGEGYPF.

The rearrangement links TRBV11-2 to TRBJ1-2; no reliable D call. This CDR3 comprises 11 residues. Germline assignment: CDR1 SGHAT and CDR2 FQNNGV. Trimming took off 1 base at V and 7 bases at J, with 4 bases between the two ends. The CDR3 DNA reads as TGTGCCAGCAGCTTAGGCGGTGGCTACACCTTC. Its translation is CASSLGGGYTF.

The chain carries TRBV19 and TRBJ2-4, with D possibly TRBD1 on 5 matching bases. Trimming left V 2 bases short and J 0 bases short, with 14 bases between. CDR3 length: 17 amino acids. Germline CDR1 LNHDA, CDR2 SQIVND (reference sequence). The CDR3 protein is CASSIQGWGLAKNIQYF. DNA of the CDR3: TGTGCCAGTAGTATACAGGGCTGGGGTCTAGCCAAAAACATTCAGTACTTC.

CDR3 sequence (DNA): TGTGCCTGGAGGGAACAGGTCGATGGCTACACCTTC. Translation gives CAWREQVDGYTF. The chain links TRBV30 to TRBJ1-2; tentative D call: TRBD1 (5 bases). Deletions cut 3 bases from V and 6 bases from J, with 11 bases between. CDR3 length: 12 amino acids. Germline V gene lookup returns CDR1 GTSNPN and CDR2 SVGIG (reference sequence).

As regards this clone: At one of its ends the junction is not consistent with the germline gene, which may arise from a read error. The same CDR3 also results from other DNA sequences found in this sample. This sequence joins TRBV18 and TRBJ2-7; TRBD2 matches at 10 bases. Germline CDR1 reads KGHSH; CDR2 reads LQKENI. The CDR3 extends over 15 amino acids. The CDR3 nucleotides are TGTGCCAGCTCGCCACCGGGACTAGCGAACTACGAGCAGTACTTC. It specifies CASSPPGLANYEQYF.

This clone was observed once. The chain joins TRBV10-3 to TRBJ1-1; 7 bases align to TRBD1. Germline V gives CDR1 ENHRY, CDR2 SYGVKD. V gave up 11 bases and J gave up 3 bases; unmatched junction bases: 18. The CDR3 runs 16 residues. The CDR3 nucleotides read TGTGCCGTACGGGGGGGGACAGACTCTAGGGACACTGAAGCTTTCTTT. It is translated as CAVRGGTDSRDTEAFF.

This chain connects TRBV28 to TRBJ1-1, with 7 nucleotides matching TRBD1. The CDR3 contains 15 residues. Per the germline V gene, CDR1 is MDHEN and CDR2 is SYDVKM. The trim removed 2 bases at V and 4 bases at J, leaving 7 bases unmatched. The CDR3 DNA reads TGTGCCAGCAGTTTAGGGACAGCTCGTGCCACTGAAGCTTTCTTT. Translated, it gives CASSLGTARATEAFF.

This chain links TRBV4-2 with TRBJ1-1; 9 bases line up with TRBD1. V shed 0 bases and J 1 base; nucleotides not matched to a gene: 3. Germline CDR1 and CDR2: LGHNA and YNFKEQ. The length of the CDR3 is 16 residues. CDR3 DNA sequence: TGTGCCAGCAGCCAAGAAAAACAGGGGGCGAACACTGAAGCTTTCTTT. Amino acids: CASSQEKQGANTEAFF.

This clone was recorded a few times. The rearrangement uses TRBV25-1 and TRBJ1-2; 9 bases agree with TRBD1. The germline V gene encodes CDR1 MGHDK and CDR2 SYGVNS. The CDR3 runs 15 residues. V shed 11 bases and J 6 bases; nucleotides not matched to a gene: 16. CDR3 sequence: CAANRRDRDWHGYTF. CDR3 in DNA: TGTGCCGCAAACCGCCGGGACAGGGATTGGCATGGCTACACCTTC.

This chain links TRBV19 with TRBJ1-1, with a tentative D call TRBD1 (6 bases). Deletions cut 6 bases from V and 4 bases from J, with 9 bases between. There are 12 residues in the CDR3. CDR1 is LNHDA and CDR2 is SQIVND in the germline V gene (reference sequence). Written as DNA, the CDR3 is TGTGCCAGTAGACCACAGGGCACTGAAGCTTTCTTT. The encoded protein is CASRPQGTEAFF.

V gene TRBV19 combines with J gene TRBJ2-1; 8 bases map to TRBD2. CDR1 is LNHDA and CDR2 is SQIVND in the germline V gene (reference sequence). This CDR3 region has 14 residues. V lost 4 bases and J lost 3; bases outside the gene matches: 2. CDR3 protein: CASSTGGDYNEQFF. The CDR3 nucleotides read TGTGCCAGTAGTACGGGAGGGGACTACAATGAGCAGTTCTTC.

The rearrangement joins TRBV6-5 to TRBJ2-7; D uncertain. Trimming shortened V by 8 bases and J by 9 bases, and 14 bases separated the two germline ends. This CDR3 comprises 11 residues. Germline assignment: CDR1 MNHEY and CDR2 SVGAGI. CDR3: CASGDSLGQYF. In DNA, the CDR3 is TGTGCCAGCGGAGATTCTCTGGGGCAGTACTTC.

In this sample, this clone turned up once. DNA for the CDR3: TGTGCCAGCAGTGCTCCTTTCCGGACTAGCGGGATCCGCTACGAGCAGTACTTC. Its protein product is CASSAPFRTSGIRYEQYF. The rearrangement links TRBV6-1 to TRBJ2-7, with 12 positions matching TRBD2. CDR1 and CDR2 from the germline V gene are MNHNS and SASEGT. The CDR3 contains 18 residues. The V and J ends lost 4 bases and 3 bases, in that order; junction bases with no gene match: 13.

The rearrangement uses TRBV4-3 and TRBJ2-5; 8 bases agree with TRBD2. With V trimmed by 2 bases and J by 9 bases, 11 bases remained unmatched. Germline lookup yields CDR1 LGHNA and CDR2 YSLEER. The CDR3 has 15 residues. The CDR3: CASSQTSGGQDPQYF. The CDR3 DNA reads TGCGCCAGCAGCCAAACCAGCGGGGGTCAAGACCCCCAGTACTTC.